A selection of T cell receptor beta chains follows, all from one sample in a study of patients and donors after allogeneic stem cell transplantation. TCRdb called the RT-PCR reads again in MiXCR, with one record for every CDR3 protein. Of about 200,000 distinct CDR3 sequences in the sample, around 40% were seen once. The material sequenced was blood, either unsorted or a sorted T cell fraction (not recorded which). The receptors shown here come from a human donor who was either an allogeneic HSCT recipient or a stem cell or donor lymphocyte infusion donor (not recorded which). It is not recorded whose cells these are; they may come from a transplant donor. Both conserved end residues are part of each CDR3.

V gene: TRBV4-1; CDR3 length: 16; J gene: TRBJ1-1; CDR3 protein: CASRAPGQGAITEAFF
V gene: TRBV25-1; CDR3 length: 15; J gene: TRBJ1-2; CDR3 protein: CASSRAGASNYGYTF
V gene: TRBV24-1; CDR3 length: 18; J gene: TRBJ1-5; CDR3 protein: CATSDLARTGICNQPQHF
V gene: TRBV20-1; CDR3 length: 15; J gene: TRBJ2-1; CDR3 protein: CSARFSGGASNEQFF
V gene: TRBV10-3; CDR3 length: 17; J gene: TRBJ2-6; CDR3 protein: CAISRTGESSGANVLTF
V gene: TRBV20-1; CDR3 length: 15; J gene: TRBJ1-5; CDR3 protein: CSAREVETTGEPQHF
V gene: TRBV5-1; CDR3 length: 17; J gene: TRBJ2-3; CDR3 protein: CASSPSVLGGFTDTQYF
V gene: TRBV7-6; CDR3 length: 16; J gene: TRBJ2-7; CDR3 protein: CASSLEARGGSYEQYF
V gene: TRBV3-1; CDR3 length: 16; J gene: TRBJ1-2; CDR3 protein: CASRQGLYGANYGYTF
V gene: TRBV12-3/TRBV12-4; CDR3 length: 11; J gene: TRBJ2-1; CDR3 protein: CASSLGQFGFF
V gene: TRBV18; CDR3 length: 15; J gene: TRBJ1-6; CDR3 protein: CASSPAGRGNSPLHF
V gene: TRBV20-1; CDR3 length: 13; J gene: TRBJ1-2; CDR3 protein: CSARPATADGYTF
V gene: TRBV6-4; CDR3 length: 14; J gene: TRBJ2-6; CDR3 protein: CASSQGTGANVLTF
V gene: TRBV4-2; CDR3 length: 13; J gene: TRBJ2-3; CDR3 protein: CASSQDSDLEKYF
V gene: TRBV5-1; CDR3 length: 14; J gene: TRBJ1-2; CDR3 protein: CASSLRPGPLGYTF
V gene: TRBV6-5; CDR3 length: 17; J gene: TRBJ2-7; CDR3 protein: CASSYSGTESLGYEQYF
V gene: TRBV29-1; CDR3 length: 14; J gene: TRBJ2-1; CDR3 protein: CSYLAGVSYNEQFF
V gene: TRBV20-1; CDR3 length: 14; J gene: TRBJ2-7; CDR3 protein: CSATSGAGTYEQYF
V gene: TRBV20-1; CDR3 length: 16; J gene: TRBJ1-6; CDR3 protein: CSALEGLGHYNSPLHF
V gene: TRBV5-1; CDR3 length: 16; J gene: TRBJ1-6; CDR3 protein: CASSPYGQGVNSPLHF